The T cell receptor (beta chain) described here comes from a study of technical replicates of blood from four donors. Using immunoSEQ multiplex PCR, the repertoire was profiled, and TCRdb retains in-frame clones only, with some absent. This sample yields about 70,000 clones, of which approximately 90% are seen a single time; about 0.38% belongs to the top ten. This CDR3 has 14 amino acids. Deletions cut 2 bases from V and 6 bases from J, with 11 bases between. Germline lookup yields CDR1 LGHNA and CDR2 YSLEER. This receptor was identified in a human donor in good health. The V gene is TRBV4-3, the J gene TRBJ2-1; a weak D match, TRBD1 (5 bases). The sequenced sample consisted of T cells isolated from PBMCs. CDR3 amino acids: CASSQQGFGNEQFF. The CDR3 bases are TGCGCCAGCAGCCAACAGGGTTTTGGCAATGAGCAGTTCTTC.